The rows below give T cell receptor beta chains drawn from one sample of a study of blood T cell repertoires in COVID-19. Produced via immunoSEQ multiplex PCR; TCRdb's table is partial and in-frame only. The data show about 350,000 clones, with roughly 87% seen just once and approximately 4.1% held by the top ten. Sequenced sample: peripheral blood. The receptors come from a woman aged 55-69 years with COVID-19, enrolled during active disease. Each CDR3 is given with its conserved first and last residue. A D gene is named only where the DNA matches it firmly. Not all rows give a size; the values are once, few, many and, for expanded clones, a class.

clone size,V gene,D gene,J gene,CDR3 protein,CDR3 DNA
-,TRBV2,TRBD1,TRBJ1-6,CAREPGQGYF,TGTGCCAGGGAACCGGGACAGGGTTATTTT
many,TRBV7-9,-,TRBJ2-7,CASSPQGTNSYEQYF,TGTGCCAGCAGCCCCCAGGGGACCAACTCCTACGAGCAGTACTTC
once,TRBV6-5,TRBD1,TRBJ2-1,CASSSRQGYEQFF,TGTGCCAGCAGTTCCCGACAGGGCTATGAGCAGTTCTTC
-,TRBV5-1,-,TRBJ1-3,CASSLWGPGNTIYF,TGCGCCAGCAGCTTGTGGGGCCCTGGAAACACCATATATTTT
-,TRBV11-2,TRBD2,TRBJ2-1,CASSLLAGADNEQFF,TGTGCCAGCAGCTTACTAGCGGGGGCGGACAATGAGCAGTTCTTC
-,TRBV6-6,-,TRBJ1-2,CASSPSVAYGYTF,TGTGCCAGCAGTCCTAGCGTGGCGTATGGCTACACCTTC
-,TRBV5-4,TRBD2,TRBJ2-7,CASSPGAGLGSSYEQYF,TGTGCCAGCAGCCCGGGAGCGGGACTCGGCAGCTCCTACGAGCAGTACTTC
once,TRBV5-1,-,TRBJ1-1,CASSLSADSWDTEAFF,TGCGCCAGCAGCTTGTCGGCAGACTCATGGGACACTGAAGCTTTCTTT
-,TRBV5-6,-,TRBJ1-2,CASSLVQPNYGYTF,TGTGCCAGCAGCTTAGTACAGCCTAACTATGGCTACACCTTC
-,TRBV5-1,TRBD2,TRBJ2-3,CASSLGPTSGDTDTQYF,TGCGCCAGCAGCTTGGGCCCGACTAGCGGGGACACAGATACGCAGTATTTT
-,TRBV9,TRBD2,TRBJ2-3,CASSVRGGGIDTQYF,TGTGCCAGCAGCGTACGAGGCGGGGGTATAGATACGCAGTATTTT
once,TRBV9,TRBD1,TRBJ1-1,CASSVRDRGPNTEAFF,TGTGCCAGCAGCGTCCGCGACAGGGGTCCGAACACTGAAGCTTTCTTT
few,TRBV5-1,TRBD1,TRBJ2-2,CASSSGQGNTGELFF,TGCGCCAGCAGCTCGGGACAGGGGAACACCGGGGAGCTGTTTTTT
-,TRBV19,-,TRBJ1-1,CASGQYTEAFF,TGTGCCAGCGGACAGTACACTGAAGCTTTCTTT
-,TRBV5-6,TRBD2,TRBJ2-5,CASSLTSGGPETQYF,TGTGCCAGCAGCTTGACCAGCGGGGGGCCCGAGACCCAGTACTTC
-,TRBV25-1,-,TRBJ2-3,CASSEGIGGGAGDTQYF,TGTGCCAGCAGTGAAGGTATTGGCGGGGGCGCGGGGGATACGCAGTATTTT
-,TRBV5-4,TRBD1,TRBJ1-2,CASSFLADRDAYGYTF,TGTGCCAGCAGCTTCCTGGCAGACAGGGATGCTTACGGCTACACCTTC
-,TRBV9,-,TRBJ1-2,CASSVEGLYGYTF,TGTGCCAGCAGCGTAGAGGGGCTATATGGCTACACCTTC
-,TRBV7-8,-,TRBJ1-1,CASSLVRNTEAFF,TGTGCCAGCAGCTTGGTGAGGAACACTGAAGCTTTCTTT
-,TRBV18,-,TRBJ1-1,CASSNQGRAEAFF,TGTGCCAGCTCTAACCAGGGTCGGGCTGAAGCTTTCTTT
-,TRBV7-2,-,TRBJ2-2,CASSLRTGNNGELFF,TGTGCCAGCAGCTTGAGGACGGGGAATAACGGGGAGCTGTTTTTT
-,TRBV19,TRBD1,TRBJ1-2,CASSATGTVYGYTF,TGTGCCAGTAGTGCTACCGGGACAGTCTATGGCTACACCTTC
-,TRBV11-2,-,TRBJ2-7,CASSLAAGGSYEQYF,TGTGCCAGCAGCTTAGCCGCCGGCGGCTCCTACGAGCAGTACTTC
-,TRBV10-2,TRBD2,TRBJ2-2,CASRLAGGRNTGELFF,TGCGCCAGCAGACTAGCGGGGGGACGGAACACCGGGGAGCTGTTTTTT
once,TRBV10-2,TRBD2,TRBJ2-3,CASLWRESPDTQYF,TGCGCCAGCCTATGGCGGGAGTCGCCAGATACGCAGTATTTT
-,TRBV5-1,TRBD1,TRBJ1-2,CASGPGTGVFGYTF,TGCGCCAGCGGTCCCGGGACAGGGGTGTTTGGCTACACCTTC
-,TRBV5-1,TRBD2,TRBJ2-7,CASSLKTSGAYYEQYF,TGCGCCAGCAGCTTAAAAACTAGCGGGGCTTACTACGAGCAGTACTTC
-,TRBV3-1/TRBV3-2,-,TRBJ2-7,CASSHSPMYRVGEQYF,TGTGCCAGCAGCCACTCCCCCATGTACAGGGTAGGCGAGCAGTACTTC
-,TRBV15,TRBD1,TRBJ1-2,CATTDRGPLNYGYTF,TGTGCCACCACAGACAGGGGGCCCCTTAACTATGGCTACACCTTC
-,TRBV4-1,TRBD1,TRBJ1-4,CASTMGQGAIKEKLFF,TGCGCCAGCACCATGGGACAGGGGGCGATAAAGGAAAAACTGTTTTTT
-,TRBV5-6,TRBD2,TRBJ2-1,CASSYWSGGTYNEQFF,TGTGCCAGCAGCTATTGGAGCGGGGGGACTTACAATGAGCAGTTCTTC
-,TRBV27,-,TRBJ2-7,CASSRTGTLTYEQYF,TGTGCCAGCAGTCGTACGGGGACTTTAACCTACGAGCAGTACTTC
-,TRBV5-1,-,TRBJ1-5,CASSLGSQYQPQHF,TGCGCCAGCAGCTTGGGCTCCCAGTATCAGCCCCAGCATTTT
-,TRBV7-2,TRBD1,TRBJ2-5,CASSLRDRQETQYF,TGTGCCAGCAGCCTGAGGGACAGGCAAGAGACCCAGTACTTC
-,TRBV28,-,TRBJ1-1,CASSTQGGKTEAFF,TGTGCCAGCAGCACACAGGGTGGAAAAACTGAAGCTTTCTTT
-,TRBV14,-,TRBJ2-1,CASSQWGQKGSNEQFF,TGTGCCAGCAGCCAATGGGGGCAAAAGGGCTCCAATGAGCAGTTCTTC
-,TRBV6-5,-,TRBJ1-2,CASSDRRYGYTF,TGTGCCAGCAGCGACAGGAGATATGGCTACACCTTC
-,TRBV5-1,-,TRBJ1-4,CASSLSPGKYEKLFF,TGCGCCAGCAGCTTGAGTCCAGGGAAATATGAAAAACTGTTTTTT
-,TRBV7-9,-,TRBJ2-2,CASSPMGTPNTGELFF,TGTGCCAGCAGCCCGATGGGGACACCGAACACCGGGGAGCTGTTTTTT
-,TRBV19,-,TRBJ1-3,CASKGVTGNTIYF,TGTGCCAGTAAGGGAGTAACTGGAAACACCATATATTTT
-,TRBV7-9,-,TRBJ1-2,CASSSYRVNYGYTF,TGTGCCAGCAGCTCTTACAGGGTAAACTATGGCTACACCTTC
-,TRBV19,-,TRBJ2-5,CASSAQKQETQYF,TGTGCCAGTAGTGCACAGAAACAAGAGACCCAGTACTTC
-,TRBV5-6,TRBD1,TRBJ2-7,CASSSRGTGRIYEQYF,TGTGCCAGCAGTTCCAGGGGGACAGGGCGGATCTACGAGCAGTACTTC
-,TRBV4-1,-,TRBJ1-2,CASRGGGAGNGYTF,TGCGCCAGCAGGGGGGGTGGCGCGGGGAATGGCTACACCTTC
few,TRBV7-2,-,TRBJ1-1,CASSLYLEEAFF,TGTGCCAGCAGCTTATATTTAGAAGAAGCTTTCTTT
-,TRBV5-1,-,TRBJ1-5,CASSFGGLGEPQHF,TGCGCCAGCAGCTTTGGAGGGCTGGGAGAGCCCCAGCATTTT
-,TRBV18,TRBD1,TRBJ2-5,CASSPQGAGETQYF,TGTGCCAGCTCACCACAGGGGGCCGGAGAGACCCAGTACTTC
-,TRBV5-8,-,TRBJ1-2,CASSLAGPGTGYTF,TGTGCCAGCAGCTTGGCAGGGCCCGGAACTGGCTACACCTTC
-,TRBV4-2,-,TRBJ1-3,CASSQDSGEGRVSGNTIYF,TGTGCCAGCAGCCAAGATTCGGGGGAGGGCAGGGTTTCTGGAAACACCATATATTTT
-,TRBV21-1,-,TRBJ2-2,CASSPLEGLAGGELFF,TGTGCCAGCAGCCCTCTTGAGGGACTAGCGGGGGGGGAGCTGTTTTTT
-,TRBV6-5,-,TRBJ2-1,CASSYRQLRNEQFF,TGTGCCAGCAGTTACCGACAACTTAGGAATGAGCAGTTCTTC
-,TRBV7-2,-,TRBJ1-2,CASSTGTTNYGYTF,TGTGCCAGCAGCACCGGGACAACTAACTATGGCTACACCTTC
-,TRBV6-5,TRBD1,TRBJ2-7,CASIPTGGGEQYF,TGTGCCAGCATCCCGACAGGGGGCGGCGAGCAGTACTTC
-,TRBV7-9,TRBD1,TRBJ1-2,CASSWGQGDYGYTF,TGTGCCAGCAGCTGGGGACAGGGCGACTATGGCTACACCTTC
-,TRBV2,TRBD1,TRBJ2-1,CASSTWTGYNEQFF,TGTGCCAGCAGTACATGGACAGGGTACAATGAGCAGTTCTTC
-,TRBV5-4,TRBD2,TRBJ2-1,CASSSTGGAYNEQFF,TGTGCCAGCAGCTCGACGGGGGGGGCCTACAATGAGCAGTTCTTC
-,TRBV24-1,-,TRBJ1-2,CATSDMGGYTF,TGTGCCACCAGTGACATGGGCGGCTACACCTTC
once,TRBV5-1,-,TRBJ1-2,CASRPDTDYGYTF,TGCGCCAGCAGACCAGACACAGACTATGGCTACACCTTC
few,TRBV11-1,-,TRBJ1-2,CASSLGGGRDYGYTF,TGTGCCAGCAGCTTAGGAGGTGGCAGAGACTATGGCTACACCTTC
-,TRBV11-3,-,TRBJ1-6,CASSLGGGGQLVSPLHF,TGTGCCAGCAGCTTAGGCGGGGGCGGGCAGTTAGTTTCACCCCTCCACTTT